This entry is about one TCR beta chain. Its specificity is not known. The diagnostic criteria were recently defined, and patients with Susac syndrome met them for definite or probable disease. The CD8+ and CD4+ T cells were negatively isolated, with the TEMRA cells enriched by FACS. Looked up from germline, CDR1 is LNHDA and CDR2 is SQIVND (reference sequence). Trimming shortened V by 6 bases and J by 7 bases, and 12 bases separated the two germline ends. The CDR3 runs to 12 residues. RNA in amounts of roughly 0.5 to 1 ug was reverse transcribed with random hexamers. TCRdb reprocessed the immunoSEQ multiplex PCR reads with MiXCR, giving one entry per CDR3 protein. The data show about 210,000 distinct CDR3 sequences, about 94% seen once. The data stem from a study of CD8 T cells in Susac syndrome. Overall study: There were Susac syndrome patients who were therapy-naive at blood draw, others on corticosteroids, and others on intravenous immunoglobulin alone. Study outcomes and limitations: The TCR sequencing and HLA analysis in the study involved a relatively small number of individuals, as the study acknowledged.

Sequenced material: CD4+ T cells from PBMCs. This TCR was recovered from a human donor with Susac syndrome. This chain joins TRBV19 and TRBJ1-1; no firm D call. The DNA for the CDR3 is TGTGCCAGTAGAGAGAGGGTCGGTGAAGCTTTCTTT. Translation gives CASRERVGEAFF.